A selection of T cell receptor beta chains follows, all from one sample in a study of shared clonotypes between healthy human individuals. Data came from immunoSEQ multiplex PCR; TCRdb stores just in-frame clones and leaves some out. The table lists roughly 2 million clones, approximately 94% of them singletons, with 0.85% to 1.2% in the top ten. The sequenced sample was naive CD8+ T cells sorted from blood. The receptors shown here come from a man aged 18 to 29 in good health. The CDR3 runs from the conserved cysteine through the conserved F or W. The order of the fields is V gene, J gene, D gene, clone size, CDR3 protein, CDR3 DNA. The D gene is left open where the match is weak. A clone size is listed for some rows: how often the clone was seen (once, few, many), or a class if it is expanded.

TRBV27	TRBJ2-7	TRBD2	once	CASSLAGRLAYEQYF	TGTGCCAGCAGTCTAGCGGGCCGCCTGGCCTACGAGCAGTACTTC
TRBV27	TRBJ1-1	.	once	CASSLRQGGTEAFF	TGTGCCAGCAGTTTACGGCAGGGAGGGACTGAAGCTTTCTTT
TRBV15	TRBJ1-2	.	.	CATSRDRAGNYGYTF	TGTGCCACCAGCAGAGATAGGGCAGGGAACTATGGCTACACCTTC
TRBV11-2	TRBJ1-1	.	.	CASREKGLGPNTEAFF	TGTGCCAGCAGGGAAAAAGGTCTGGGCCCCAACACTGAAGCTTTCTTT
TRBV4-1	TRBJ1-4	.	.	CASSPDPALGEKLFF	TGCGCCAGCAGCCCAGACCCGGCGTTGGGCGAAAAACTGTTTTTT
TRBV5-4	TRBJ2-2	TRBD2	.	CASTVGLADTGELFF	TGTGCCAGCACCGTGGGACTAGCGGACACCGGGGAGCTGTTTTTT
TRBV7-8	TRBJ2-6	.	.	CASSPDGVSGANVLTF	TGTGCCAGCAGCCCCGATGGGGTTTCTGGGGCCAACGTCCTGACTTTC
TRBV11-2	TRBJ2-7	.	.	CASSLSGDHEQYF	TGTGCCAGCAGCTTATCAGGGGACCACGAGCAGTACTTC
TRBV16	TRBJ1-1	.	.	CASSNPWADAEAFF	TGTGCCAGCAGCAACCCCTGGGCAGACGCTGAAGCTTTCTTT
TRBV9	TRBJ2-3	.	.	CASSVGPYTDTQYF	TGTGCCAGCAGCGTGGGACCCTACACAGATACGCAGTATTTT
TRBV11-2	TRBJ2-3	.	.	CASGKGPGDTQYF	TGTGCCAGCGGGAAGGGGCCGGGAGATACGCAGTATTTT
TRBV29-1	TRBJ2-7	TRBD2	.	CSVSGGSSYEQYF	TGCAGCGTTTCGGGGGGGAGCTCCTACGAGCAGTACTTC
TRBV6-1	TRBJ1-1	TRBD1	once	CASSETGGSTEAFF	TGTGCCAGCAGTGAGACAGGGGGCAGCACTGAAGCTTTCTTT
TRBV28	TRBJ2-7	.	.	CASSYSSGIYEQYF	TGTGCCAGCAGTTACAGTAGCGGAATCTACGAGCAGTACTTC
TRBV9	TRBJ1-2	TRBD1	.	CASSTGAGYTF	TGTGCCAGCAGCACAGGGGCTGGCTACACCTTC
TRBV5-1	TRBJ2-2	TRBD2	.	CASSFMASGATGELFF	TGCGCCAGCAGCTTTATGGCTAGCGGGGCCACCGGGGAGCTGTTTTTT
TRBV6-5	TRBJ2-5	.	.	CASSSLGEETQYF	TGTGCCAGCAGTTCTCTAGGGGAGGAGACCCAGTACTTC
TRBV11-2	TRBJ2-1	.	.	CASSLGKNEQFF	TGTGCCAGCAGCTTAGGTAAAAATGAGCAGTTCTTC
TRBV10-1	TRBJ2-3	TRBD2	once	CASSGLAGGRTDTQYF	TGCGCCAGCAGCGGACTAGCGGGAGGGCGGACAGATACGCAGTATTTT
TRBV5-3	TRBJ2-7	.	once	CARSSYRVRYEQYF	TGTGCCAGAAGCTCCTACAGGGTGCGTTACGAGCAGTACTTC
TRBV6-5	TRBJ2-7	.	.	CASSNRVEGEQYF	TGTGCCAGCAGTAACAGGGTGGAGGGCGAGCAGTACTTC
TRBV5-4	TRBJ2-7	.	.	CASSLGGGSYEQYF	TGTGCCAGCAGCTTGGGTGGGGGCTCCTACGAGCAGTACTTC
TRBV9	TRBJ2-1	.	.	CASSEGGDPANEQFF	TGTGCCAGCAGCGAAGGCGGGGACCCCGCGAATGAGCAGTTCTTC
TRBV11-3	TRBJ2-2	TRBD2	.	CASSPRTSGYANTGELFF	TGTGCCAGCAGCCCCCGGACTAGCGGGTATGCGAACACCGGGGAGCTGTTTTTT
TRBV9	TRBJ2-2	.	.	CASSLKLGELFF	TGTGCCAGCAGCCTAAAACTCGGGGAGCTGTTTTTT
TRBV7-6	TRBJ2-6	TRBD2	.	CASSLSVTSGDSGANVLTF	TGTGCCAGCAGCTTATCGGTGACTAGCGGGGACTCTGGGGCCAACGTCCTGACTTTC
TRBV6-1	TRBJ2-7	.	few	CASRPLGGSYEQYF	TGTGCCAGCAGGCCCCTCGGGGGAAGCTACGAGCAGTACTTC
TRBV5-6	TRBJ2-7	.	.	CASSPWGAYEQYF	TGTGCCAGCAGCCCGTGGGGGGCCTACGAGCAGTACTTC
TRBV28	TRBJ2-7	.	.	CASSFYRVDEQYF	TGTGCCAGCAGTTTCTACAGGGTGGACGAGCAGTACTTC
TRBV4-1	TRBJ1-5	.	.	CASSPIKSSNQPQHF	TGCGCCAGCAGCCCTATAAAATCTAGCAATCAGCCCCAGCATTTT
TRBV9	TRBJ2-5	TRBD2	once	CASSLDQGLAPRETQYF	TGTGCCAGCAGCCTTGACCAGGGACTAGCTCCGAGGGAGACCCAGTACTTC
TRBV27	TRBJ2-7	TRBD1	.	CASSLGPGQGWFDEQYF	TGTGCCAGCAGTTTAGGCCCGGGACAGGGATGGTTTGACGAGCAGTACTTC
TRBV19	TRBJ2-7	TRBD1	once	CASSIGQGFHEQYF	TGTGCCAGTAGTATAGGACAGGGCTTCCACGAGCAGTACTTC
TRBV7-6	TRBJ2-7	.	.	CASSLSPDSSYEQYF	TGTGCCAGCAGCTTGAGCCCGGACAGTTCCTACGAGCAGTACTTC
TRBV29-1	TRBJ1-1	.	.	CSEGLNDEAFF	TGCAGCGAGGGGCTTAATGATGAAGCTTTCTTT
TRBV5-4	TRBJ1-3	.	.	CASSLGAGAGNTIYF	TGTGCCAGCAGCTTGGGGGCAGGGGCTGGAAACACCATATATTTT
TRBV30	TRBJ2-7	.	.	CAWSVLGVEQYF	TGTGCCTGGAGTGTACTCGGGGTCGAGCAGTACTTC
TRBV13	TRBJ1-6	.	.	CASSQGLNSPLHF	TGTGCCAGCAGCCAGGGATTGAATTCACCCCTCCACTTT
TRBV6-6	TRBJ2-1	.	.	CASGLSSYNEQFF	TGTGCCAGTGGACTCAGCTCCTACAATGAGCAGTTCTTC
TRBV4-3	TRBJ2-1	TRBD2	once	CASSQVMGEGRDNEQFF	TGCGCCAGCAGCCAAGTTATGGGGGAGGGCCGGGACAATGAGCAGTTCTTC
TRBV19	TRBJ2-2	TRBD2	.	CASSKSGAGTGELFF	TGTGCCAGTAGTAAGAGCGGGGCTGGCACCGGGGAGCTGTTTTTT
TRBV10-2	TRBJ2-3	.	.	CASYELRGSTQYF	TGCGCCAGCTATGAACTTCGGGGGAGTACGCAGTATTTT
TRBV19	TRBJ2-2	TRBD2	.	CASSIVSGVENTGELFF	TGTGCCAGTAGTATAGTTAGCGGGGTTGAGAACACCGGGGAGCTGTTTTTT
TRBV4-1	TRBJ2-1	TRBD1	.	CASSQVPGGYNEQFF	TGCGCCAGCAGCCAAGTCCCAGGGGGTTACAATGAGCAGTTCTTC
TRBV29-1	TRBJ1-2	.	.	CSVVVNYGYTF	TGCAGCGTTGTGGTGAACTATGGCTACACCTTC
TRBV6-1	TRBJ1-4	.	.	CASNKGEKLFF	TGTGCCAGCAATAAGGGAGAAAAACTGTTTTTT
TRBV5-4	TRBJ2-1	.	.	CASSLVGEQFF	TGTGCCAGCAGCTTGGTAGGGGAGCAGTTCTTC
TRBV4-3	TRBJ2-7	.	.	CASSQDQGGYEQYF	TGCGCCAGCAGCCAAGACCAGGGGGGCTACGAGCAGTACTTC
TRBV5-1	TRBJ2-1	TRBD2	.	CASSLLGLAGLGNEQFF	TGCGCCAGCAGCTTATTAGGACTAGCGGGACTGGGCAATGAGCAGTTCTTC
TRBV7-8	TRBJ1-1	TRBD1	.	CASSSRDRGTSTEAFF	TGTGCCAGCAGCTCCCGGGACAGGGGGACGTCGACTGAAGCTTTCTTT
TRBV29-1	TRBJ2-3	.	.	CSVDGFFTDTQYF	TGCAGCGTTGACGGGTTTTTCACAGATACGCAGTATTTT
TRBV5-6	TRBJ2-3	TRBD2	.	CASSVLAGGPADTQYF	TGTGCCAGCAGCGTCTTAGCGGGGGGGCCAGCAGATACGCAGTATTTT
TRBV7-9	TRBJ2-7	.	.	CASSETSTLYEQYF	TGTGCCAGCAGCGAGACTAGTACGCTATACGAGCAGTACTTC
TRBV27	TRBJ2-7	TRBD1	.	CASSSLRGRISYEQYF	TGTGCCAGCAGTTCCCTTAGGGGGCGGATCTCCTACGAGCAGTACTTC
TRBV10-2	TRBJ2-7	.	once	CASQGSEQYF	TGCGCCAGCCAAGGATCAGAGCAGTACTTC